The 4 T cell receptor beta chains listed next were all sequenced from one sample in a study of CD8 T cells in ankylosing spondylitis. TCRdb reanalysed the 5' RACE reads using MiXCR and keeps one entry per CDR3 protein. This repertoire shows around 250,000 distinct CDR3 sequences, around 32% found once; its top ten account for approximately 4.4%. The sequencing sample was made of blood, either unsorted or a sorted T cell fraction (not recorded which). The receptors were sampled from a male donor with ankylosing spondylitis or in good health (not recorded which).

J is TRBJ1-3 and V is TRBV12-3 or TRBV12-4, with no clear D. Deletions cut 6 bases from V and 2 bases from J, with 5 bases between. The length of the CDR3 is 12 residues. The CDR3 protein is CASSRTGNTIYF. CDR3 DNA sequence: TGTGCCAGCAGCCGCACTGGAAACACCATATATTTT.

This rearrangement joins TRBV7-8 to TRBJ2-5; TRBD2 agrees at 8 bases. Germline V gene lookup returns CDR1 SGHVS and CDR2 FQNEAQ. This CDR3 region has 16 residues. Trimming removed 5 bases from V and 5 bases from J; junction bases left unmatched: 13. The CDR3 region is CASSPNLRTSWETQYF. The CDR3 nucleotides are TGTGCCAGCAGCCCCAACCTACGGACTAGCTGGGAGACCCAGTACTTC.

In its sample, this clonotype was seen a few times. J is TRBJ2-7 and V is TRBV20-1, with 7 bases fitting TRBD1. Germline V gives CDR1 DFQATT, CDR2 SNEGSKA (reference sequence). The junction had 8 bases not matched to a gene; V was cut back by 3 bases and J by 0 bases. The CDR3 totals 15 residues. CDR3 sequence (DNA): TGCAGTGCTAGGGGCCGGGACAGTTTCTCCTACGAGCAGTACTTC. Protein: CSARGRDSFSYEQYF.

The chain joins TRBV5-5 to TRBJ2-1, with D tentatively TRBD1 (7 bases). There are 15 residues in the CDR3. The V end was cut by 4 bases, the J end by 4 bases, with 15 bases between. Germline V gene data show CDR1 as SGHKS and CDR2 as YYEKEE (reference sequence). The CDR3 reads CASSPGGTTYNEQFF. DNA of the CDR3: TGTGCCAGCAGCCCAGGGGGGACGACTTACAATGAGCAGTTCTTC.